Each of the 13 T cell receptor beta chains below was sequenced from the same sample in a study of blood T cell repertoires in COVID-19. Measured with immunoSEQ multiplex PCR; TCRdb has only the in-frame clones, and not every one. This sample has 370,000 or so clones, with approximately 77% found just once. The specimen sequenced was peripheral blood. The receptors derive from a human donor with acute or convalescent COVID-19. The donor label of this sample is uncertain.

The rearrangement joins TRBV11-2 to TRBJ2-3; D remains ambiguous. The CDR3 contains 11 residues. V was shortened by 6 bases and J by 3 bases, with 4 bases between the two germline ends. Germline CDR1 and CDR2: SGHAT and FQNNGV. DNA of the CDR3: TGTGCCAGCAGGGAGACAGATACGCAGTATTTT. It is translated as CASRETDTQYF.

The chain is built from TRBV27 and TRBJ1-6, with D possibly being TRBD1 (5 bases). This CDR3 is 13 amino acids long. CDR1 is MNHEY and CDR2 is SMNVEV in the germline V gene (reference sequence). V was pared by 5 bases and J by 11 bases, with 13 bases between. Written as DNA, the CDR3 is TGTGCCAGCAGTCTTGAGGAGGGGACACCCCTCCACTTT. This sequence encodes CASSLEEGTPLHF.

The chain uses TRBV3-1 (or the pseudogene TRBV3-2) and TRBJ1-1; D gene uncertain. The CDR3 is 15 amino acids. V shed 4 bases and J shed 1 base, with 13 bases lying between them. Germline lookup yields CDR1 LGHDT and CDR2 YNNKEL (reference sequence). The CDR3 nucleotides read TGTGCCAGCAGCCCCCTTATATCTTCGAACACTGAAGCTTTCTTT. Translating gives CASSPLISSNTEAFF.

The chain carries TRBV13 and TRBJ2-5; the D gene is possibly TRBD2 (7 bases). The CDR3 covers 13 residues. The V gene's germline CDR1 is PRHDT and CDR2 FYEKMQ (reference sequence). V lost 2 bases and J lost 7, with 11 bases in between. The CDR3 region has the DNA TGTGCCAGCAGCTTATACAGGGAGGGGACCCAGTACTTC. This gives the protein CASSLYREGTQYF.

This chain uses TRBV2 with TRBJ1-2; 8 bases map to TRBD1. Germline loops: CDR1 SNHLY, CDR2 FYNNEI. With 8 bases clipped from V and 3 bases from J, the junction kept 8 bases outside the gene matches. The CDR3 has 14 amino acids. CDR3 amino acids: CASLYQGAYYGYTF. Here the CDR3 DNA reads TGTGCCAGCCTATATCAGGGGGCCTACTATGGCTACACCTTC. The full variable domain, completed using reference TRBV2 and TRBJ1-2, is EPEVTQTPSHQVTQMGQEVILRCVPISNHLYFYWYRQILGQKVEFLVSFYNNEISEKSEIFDDQFSVERPDGSNFTLKIRSTKLEDSAMYFCASLYQGAYYGYTFGSGTRLTVV.

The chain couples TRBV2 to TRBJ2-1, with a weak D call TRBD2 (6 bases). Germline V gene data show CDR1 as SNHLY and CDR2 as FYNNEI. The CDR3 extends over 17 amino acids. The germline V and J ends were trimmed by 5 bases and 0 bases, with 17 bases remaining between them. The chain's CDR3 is CASSWEARTSSYNEQFF. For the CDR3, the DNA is TGTGCCAGCAGTTGGGAGGCCAGAACGAGCTCCTACAATGAGCAGTTCTTC.

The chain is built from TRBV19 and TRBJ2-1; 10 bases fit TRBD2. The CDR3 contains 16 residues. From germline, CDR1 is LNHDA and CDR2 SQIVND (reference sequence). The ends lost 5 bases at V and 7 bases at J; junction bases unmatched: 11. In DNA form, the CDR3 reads TGTGCCAGTAGTGGTAAACCGGGACTAGCGAGGAATGAGCAGTTCTTC. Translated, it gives CASSGKPGLARNEQFF.

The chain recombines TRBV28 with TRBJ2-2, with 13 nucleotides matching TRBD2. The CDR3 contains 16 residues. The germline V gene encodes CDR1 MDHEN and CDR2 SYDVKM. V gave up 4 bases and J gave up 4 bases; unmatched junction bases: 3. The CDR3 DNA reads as TGTGCCAGCAGTTCATGGACTAGCGGGAGCACCGGGGAGCTGTTTTTT. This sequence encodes CASSSWTSGSTGELFF.

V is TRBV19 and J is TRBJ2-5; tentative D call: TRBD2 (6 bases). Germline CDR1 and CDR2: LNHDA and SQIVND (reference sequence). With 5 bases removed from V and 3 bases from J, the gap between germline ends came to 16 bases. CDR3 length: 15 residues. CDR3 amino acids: CASSYSRSGEETQYF. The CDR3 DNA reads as TGTGCCAGTAGTTATTCTAGGTCGGGGGAAGAGACCCAGTACTTC.

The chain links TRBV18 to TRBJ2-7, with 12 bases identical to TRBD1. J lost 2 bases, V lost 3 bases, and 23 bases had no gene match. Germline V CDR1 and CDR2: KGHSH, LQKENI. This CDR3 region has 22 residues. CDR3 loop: CASSPLTPGQGARKTKTYEQYF. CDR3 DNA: TGTGCCAGCTCACCGCTCACACCGGGACAGGGGGCGCGAAAGACAAAAACCTACGAGCAGTACTTC.

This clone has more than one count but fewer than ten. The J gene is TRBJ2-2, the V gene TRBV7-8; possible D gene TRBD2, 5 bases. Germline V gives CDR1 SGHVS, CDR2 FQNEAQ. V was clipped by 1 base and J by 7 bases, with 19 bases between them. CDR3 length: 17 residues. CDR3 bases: TGTGCCAGCAGCTTAGTAACTCCCGGGGTTTACGGCGGGGAGCTGTTTTTT. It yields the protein CASSLVTPGVYGGELFF.

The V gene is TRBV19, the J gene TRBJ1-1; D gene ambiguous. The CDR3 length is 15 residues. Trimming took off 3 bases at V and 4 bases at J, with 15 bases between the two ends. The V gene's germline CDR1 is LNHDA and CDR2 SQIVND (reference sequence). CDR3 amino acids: CASSITQAQGTEAFF. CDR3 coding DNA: TGTGCCAGTAGTATCACCCAGGCACAAGGCACTGAAGCTTTCTTT.

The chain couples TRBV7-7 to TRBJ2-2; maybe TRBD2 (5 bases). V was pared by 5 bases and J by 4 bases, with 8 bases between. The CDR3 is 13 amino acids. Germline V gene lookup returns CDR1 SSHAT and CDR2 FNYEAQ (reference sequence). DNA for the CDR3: TGTGCCAGCAGCGTCAGCGGCACCGGGGAGCTGTTTTTT. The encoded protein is CASSVSGTGELFF.